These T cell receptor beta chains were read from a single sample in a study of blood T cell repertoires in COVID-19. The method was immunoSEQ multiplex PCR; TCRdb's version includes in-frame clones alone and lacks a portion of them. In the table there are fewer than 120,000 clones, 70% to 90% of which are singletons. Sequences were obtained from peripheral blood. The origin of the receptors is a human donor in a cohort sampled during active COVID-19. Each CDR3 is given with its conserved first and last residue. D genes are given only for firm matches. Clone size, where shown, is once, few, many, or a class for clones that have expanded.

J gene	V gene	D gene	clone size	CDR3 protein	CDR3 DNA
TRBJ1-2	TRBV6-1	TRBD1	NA	CASSEPGQGARGYTF	TGTGCCAGCAGTGAACCGGGACAGGGGGCAAGGGGCTACACCTTC
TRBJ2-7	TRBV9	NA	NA	CASSVGEEGHAYEQYF	TGTGCCAGCAGCGTGGGTGAGGAGGGGCACGCGTACGAGCAGTACTTC
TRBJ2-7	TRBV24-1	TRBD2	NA	CATSGRGLAGSYEQYF	TGTGCCACCAGTGGGAGGGGGCTAGCGGGGTCCTACGAGCAGTACTTC
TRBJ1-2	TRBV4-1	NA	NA	CASSQADIYGYTF	TGCGCCAGCAGCCAAGCAGACATCTATGGCTACACCTTC
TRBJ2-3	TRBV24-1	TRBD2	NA	CATSDLLSGSADTQYF	TGTGCCACCAGTGATTTACTAAGCGGGAGTGCAGATACGCAGTATTTT
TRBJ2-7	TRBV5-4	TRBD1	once	CASSPRDSSYEQYF	TGTGCCAGCAGCCCACGGGACAGCTCCTACGAGCAGTACTTC
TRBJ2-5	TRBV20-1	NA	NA	CSITLSGTQYF	TGCAGTATCACTTTATCAGGGACCCAGTACTTC
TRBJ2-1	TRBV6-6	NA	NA	CASSYSLGGSYNEQFF	TGTGCCAGCAGTTACTCCCTAGGAGGCAGCTACAATGAGCAGTTCTTC
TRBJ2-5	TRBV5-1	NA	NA	CASSAPSEGTQYF	TGCGCCAGCAGCGCACCGTCCGAGGGGACCCAGTACTTC
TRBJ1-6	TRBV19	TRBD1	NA	CASSAGTVYISLHF	TGTGCCAGTAGTGCCGGGACAGTGTATATCTCCCTCCACTTT
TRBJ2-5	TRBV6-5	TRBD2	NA	CASSYTSGIKETQYF	TGTGCCAGCAGTTACACTAGCGGGATCAAGGAGACCCAGTACTTC
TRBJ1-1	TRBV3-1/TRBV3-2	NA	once	CASSQGGNTEAFF	TGTGCCAGCAGCCAGGGGGGGAACACTGAAGCTTTCTTT
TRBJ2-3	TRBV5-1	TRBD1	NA	CASSDGTVSDTQYF	TGCGCCAGCAGCGACGGGACAGTCTCAGATACGCAGTATTTT
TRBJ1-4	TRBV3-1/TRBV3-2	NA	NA	CASSQPATGPNEKLFF	TGTGCCAGCAGCCAACCAGCGACAGGACCGAATGAAAAACTGTTTTTT
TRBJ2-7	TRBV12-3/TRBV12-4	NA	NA	CASSLGGKSEQYF	TGTGCCAGCAGTTTGGGGGGTAAGAGCGAGCAGTACTTC
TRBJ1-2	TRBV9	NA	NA	CASSVSISGSLNGYTF	TGTGCCAGCAGCGTATCGATTTCTGGGAGTTTGAATGGCTACACCTTC
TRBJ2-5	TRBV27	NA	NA	CASSLTQGETQYF	TGTGCCAGCAGTTTAACCCAGGGAGAGACCCAGTACTTC
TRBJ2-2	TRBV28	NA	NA	CASSQGSGELFF	TGTGCCAGCAGTCAGGGTTCCGGGGAGCTGTTTTTT
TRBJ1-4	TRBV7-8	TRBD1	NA	CASSSPLQGTTNEKLFF	TGTGCCAGCAGCTCCCCATTACAGGGGACAACTAATGAAAAACTGTTTTTT
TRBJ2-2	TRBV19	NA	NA	CASSMARNTGELFF	TGTGCCAGTAGTATGGCCAGAAACACCGGGGAGCTGTTTTTT
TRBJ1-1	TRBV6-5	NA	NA	CASIRGQMNTEAFF	TGTGCCAGCATAAGGGGACAAATGAACACTGAAGCTTTCTTT
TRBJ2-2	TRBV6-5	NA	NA	CASSYSRWNTGELFF	TGTGCCAGCAGTTACTCCAGGTGGAACACCGGGGAGCTGTTTTTT
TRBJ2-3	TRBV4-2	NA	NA	CASSQGGSDTQYF	TGTGCCAGCAGCCAAGGGGGCAGCGATACGCAGTATTTT
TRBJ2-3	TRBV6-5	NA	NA	CASRRTDSDTQYF	TGTGCCAGCAGACGGACAGATTCAGATACGCAGTATTTT
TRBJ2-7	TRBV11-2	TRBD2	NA	CASSPGLAGSTQYF	TGTGCCAGCAGCCCCGGACTAGCGGGATCAACCCAGTACTTC
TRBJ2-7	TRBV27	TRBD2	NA	CASSLRLAGGPSYEQYF	TGTGCCAGCAGTTTAAGACTAGCGGGAGGCCCCTCCTACGAGCAGTACTTC
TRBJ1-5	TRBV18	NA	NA	CASSPGLDQPQHF	TGTGCCAGCTCACCAGGGCTCGATCAGCCCCAGCATTTT
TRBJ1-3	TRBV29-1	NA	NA	CSPISPQIPGLEPSGNTIYF	TGCAGCCCGATCTCGCCCCAGATACCCGGGTTAGAGCCCTCTGGAAACACCATATATTTT
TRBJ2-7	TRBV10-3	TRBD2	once	CVVRGGGFDEQYF	TGTGTGGTCCGCGGGGGGGGCTTCGACGAGCAGTACTTC
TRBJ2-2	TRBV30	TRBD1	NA	CAWSVPGGLGELFF	TGTGCCTGGAGTGTACCAGGGGGCCTCGGGGAGCTGTTTTTT
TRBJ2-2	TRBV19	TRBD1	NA	CASSMSQGVTGELFF	TGTGCCAGTAGTATGAGTCAGGGGGTAACCGGGGAGCTGTTTTTT
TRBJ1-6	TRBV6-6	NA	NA	CASRLTGDNSPLHF	TGTGCCAGCAGATTGACAGGAGATAATTCACCCCTCCACTTT
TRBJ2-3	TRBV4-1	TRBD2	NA	CASSLWVAGASDTQYF	TGCGCCAGCAGCCTTTGGGTAGCGGGGGCCTCAGATACGCAGTATTTT
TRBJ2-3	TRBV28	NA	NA	CASSLREPDTQYF	TGTGCCAGCAGTCTACGGGAGCCAGATACGCAGTATTTT
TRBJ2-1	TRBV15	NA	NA	CATSPGFYNEQFF	TGTGCCACCAGTCCGGGGTTCTACAATGAGCAGTTCTTC
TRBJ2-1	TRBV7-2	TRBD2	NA	CASSLPGLAYNEQFF	TGTGCCAGCAGCTTACCGGGACTAGCTTACAATGAGCAGTTCTTC
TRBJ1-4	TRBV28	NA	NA	CASVGGVFEKLFF	TGTGCCAGCGTGGGGGGGGTATTTGAAAAACTGTTTTTT
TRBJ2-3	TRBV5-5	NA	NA	CASSQLRAEVDTQYF	TGTGCCAGCAGCCAATTGCGGGCAGAGGTAGATACGCAGTATTTT
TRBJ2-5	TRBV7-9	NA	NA	CASSSGTPQETQYF	TGTGCCAGCAGCTCCGGGACTCCCCAAGAGACCCAGTACTTC
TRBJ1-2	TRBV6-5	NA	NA	CASSQNTNYGYTF	TGTGCCAGCAGTCAGAATACTAACTATGGCTACACCTTC
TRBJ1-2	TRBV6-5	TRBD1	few	CASRPDRGRDYGYTF	TGTGCCAGCAGGCCCGACAGGGGGCGGGACTATGGCTACACCTTC
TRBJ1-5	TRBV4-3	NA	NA	CASSQDYTSFNQPQHF	TGCGCCAGCAGCCAAGACTATACGAGTTTTAATCAGCCCCAGCATTTT
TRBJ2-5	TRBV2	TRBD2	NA	CASSETRTSGEETQYF	TGTGCCAGCAGTGAAACCCGGACTAGCGGGGAAGAGACCCAGTACTTC
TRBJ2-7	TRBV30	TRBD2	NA	CAWSVLAGEGEQYF	TGTGCCTGGAGTGTCCTAGCGGGAGAGGGCGAGCAGTACTTC